This T cell receptor (beta chain) stems from a study of regulatory T cells in long-lasting Graves disease. This sample's time point: newly diagnosed GD, antithyroid drugs for less than 3 months. The TCR library was made from RNA that had been extracted from PBMCs in TRIzol. The junction had 6 bases not matched to a gene; V was cut back by 3 bases and J by 4 bases. The CDR3 covers 14 residues. Germline V gives CDR1 GTSNPN, CDR2 SVGIG (reference sequence). About this clonotype: Its antigen remains unknown.

Study-wide results and limits: Accuracy might have suffered from few samples. Preferential use of TRBV28, TRBJ1-2 and TRBJ2-5 was seen in persistent disease. Fewer public clonotypes were shared by new patients (over 950) than by persistent patients (roughly 2,500).

Building the TCR beta libraries relied on iRepertoire HTBI primers, and CDR3 regions underwent Arm-PCR. MiXCR, applied by TCRdb to the multiplex PCR reads, yields one record per CDR3 protein. In the table there are around 450,000 distinct CDR3 sequences, about 17% of which are singletons. This sample also belongs to another study, concerning T cells in Graves' hyperthyroidism and ophthalmopathy.

This material consisted of peripheral blood mononuclear cells (PBMCs), taken at new diagnosis, from a patient treated with antithyroid drugs. This sequence joins TRBV30 and TRBJ2-7; 10 bases are shared with TRBD2. This receptor was identified in a man aged 35 to 55 with Graves disease. The CDR3 region has the DNA TGTGCCTGGAGACCCGCTAGCGGGAGATACGAGCAGTACTTC. As protein: CAWRPASGRYEQYF.